The entry below gives a single T cell receptor (beta chain) sequence along with its context. Its specificity is unknown. Trimming removed 2 bases at V and 2 bases at J, with 13 bases between. Germline CDR1 SEHNR, CDR2 FQNEAQ (reference sequence). The CDR3 spans 15 residues. The record originates from a study of shared clonotypes between healthy human individuals. Overall study findings and caveats: As a rule, naive subsets had a larger estimated richness than memory subsets. Among non-shared clonotypes, generation probabilities were lower than among those shared by all four donors.

Authors' analysis steps: Filtering differed for immunoSEQ, which gave only junction sequences without quality scores. Profiling relied on immunoSEQ multiplex PCR, and the TCRdb table lists in-frame clones only, not all of them. V, J and clone size reflect that table, while D and trimming were determined from the DNA. The data contain roughly 850,000 clones, roughly 96% of them singletons. As defined, naive CD8 cells were CD45RO-negative and positively selected for CCR7, with terminally differentiated effector memory CD45RA+ cells excluded. Every donor, a Caucasian adult, lived in Nashville, Tennessee.

The sequenced material came from naive CD8+ T cells sorted from blood. The clonotype comes from a man under 40 in good health. The rearrangement links TRBV7-9 to TRBJ2-7, with a tentative D call TRBD1 (6 bases). Here the CDR3 DNA reads TGTGCCAGCAGCTTAAGGCAGGGGAATACCTACGAGCAGTACTTC. Protein: CASSLRQGNTYEQYF.